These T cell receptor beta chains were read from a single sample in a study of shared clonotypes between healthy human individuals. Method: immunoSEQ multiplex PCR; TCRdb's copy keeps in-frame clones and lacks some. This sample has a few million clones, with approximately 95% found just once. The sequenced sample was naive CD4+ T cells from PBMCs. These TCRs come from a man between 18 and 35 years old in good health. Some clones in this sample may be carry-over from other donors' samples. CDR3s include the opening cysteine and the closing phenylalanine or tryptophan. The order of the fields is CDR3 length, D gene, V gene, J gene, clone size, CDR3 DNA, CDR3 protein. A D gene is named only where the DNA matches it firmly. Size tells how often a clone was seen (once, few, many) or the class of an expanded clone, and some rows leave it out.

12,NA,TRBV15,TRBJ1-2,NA,TGTGCCACCAGCAGGGACACCTATGGCTACACCTTC,CATSRDTYGYTF
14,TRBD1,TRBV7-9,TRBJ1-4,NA,TGTGCCAGCAGCCCGCGGACAGGGGATGAAAAACTGTTTTTT,CASSPRTGDEKLFF
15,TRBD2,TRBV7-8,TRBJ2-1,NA,TGTGCCAGCAGCTCCGGGACTACCTATGTGAATGAGCAGTTCTTC,CASSSGTTYVNEQFF
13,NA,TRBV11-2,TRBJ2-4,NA,TGTGCCAGCAGCTTACTACCTTGGCCCATTCAGTACTTC,CASSLLPWPIQYF
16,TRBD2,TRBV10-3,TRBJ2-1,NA,TGTGCCATCAGGTCCGGGACTAGCGGGAGAACAAATGAGCAGTTCTTC,CAIRSGTSGRTNEQFF
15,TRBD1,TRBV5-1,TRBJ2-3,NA,TGCGCCAGCAGCTTGATACAGGGGCAAACAGATACGCAGTATTTT,CASSLIQGQTDTQYF
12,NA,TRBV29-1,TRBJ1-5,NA,TGCAGCGTTGAGTCGCCCAATCAGCCCCAGCATTTT,CSVESPNQPQHF
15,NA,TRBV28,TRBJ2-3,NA,TGTGCCAGCAGCCGCGGACCCATCTTGACAGATACGCAGTATTTT,CASSRGPILTDTQYF
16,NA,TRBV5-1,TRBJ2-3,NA,TGCGCCAGCAGCTTGGAAGGCTCACCCTCCACAGATACGCAGTATTTT,CASSLEGSPSTDTQYF
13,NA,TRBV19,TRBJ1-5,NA,TGTGCCAGTAGTATAGGGCGAGATCAGCCCCAGCATTTT,CASSIGRDQPQHF
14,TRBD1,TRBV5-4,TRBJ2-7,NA,TGTGCCAGCAGCTTGGGACAGGGGGTCTCCGAGCAGTACTTC,CASSLGQGVSEQYF
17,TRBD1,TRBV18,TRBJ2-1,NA,TGTGCCAGCTCACCCCCCCAGAGGGGGCGGGCCTACAATGAGCAGTTCTTC,CASSPPQRGRAYNEQFF
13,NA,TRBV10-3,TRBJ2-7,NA,TGTGCCATCAGTGGCCAGGGTTCCTACGAGCAGTACTTC,CAISGQGSYEQYF
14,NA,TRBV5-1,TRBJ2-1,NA,TGCGCCAGCAGCCAGGTTCCCGGCGGGAATGAGCAGTTCTTC,CASSQVPGGNEQFF
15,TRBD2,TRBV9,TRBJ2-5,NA,TGTGCCAGCAGCGTAGGGACTAGCGGACAAGAGACCCAGTACTTC,CASSVGTSGQETQYF
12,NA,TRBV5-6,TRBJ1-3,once,TGTGCCAGCAGCTTTTATGGAAACACCATATATTTT,CASSFYGNTIYF
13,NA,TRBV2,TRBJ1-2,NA,TGTGCCAGCAGTTATGGACAGTCCTATGGCTACACCTTC,CASSYGQSYGYTF
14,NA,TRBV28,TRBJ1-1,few,TGTGCCAGCAGTTTATCGGGCCGGAGGACTGAAGCTTTCTTT,CASSLSGRRTEAFF
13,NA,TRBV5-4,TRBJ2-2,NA,TGTGCCAGCAGCTTTTCCAGCACCGGGGAGCTGTTTTTT,CASSFSSTGELFF
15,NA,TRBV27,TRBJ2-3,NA,TGTGCCAGCAGTTCCCTCCGGCAAAATACAGATACGCAGTATTTT,CASSSLRQNTDTQYF
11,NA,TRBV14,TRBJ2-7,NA,TGTGCCAGCAGTTTCTTTTACGAGCAGTACTTC,CASSFFYEQYF
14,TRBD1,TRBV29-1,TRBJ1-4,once,TGCAGCGTTGCCCGACAGGGGGTGGATGAAAAACTGTTTTTT,CSVARQGVDEKLFF
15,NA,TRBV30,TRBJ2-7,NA,TGTGCCTGGAGTGTACTGTCAGCACGGCCCTACGAGCAGTACTTC,CAWSVLSARPYEQYF
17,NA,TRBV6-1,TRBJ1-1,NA,TGTGCCAGCAGTGAAGGGGGGTACCCCTTTGGGGACACTGAAGCTTTCTTT,CASSEGGYPFGDTEAFF
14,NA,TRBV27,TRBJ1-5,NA,TGTGCCAGCAGTTCCGGGACAAGTCATCAGCCCCAGCATTTT,CASSSGTSHQPQHF
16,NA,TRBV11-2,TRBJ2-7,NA,TGTGCCAGCAGCTTTATATCTGGGACGAATGGATACGAGCAGTACTTC,CASSFISGTNGYEQYF
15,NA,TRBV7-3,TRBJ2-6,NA,TGTGCCAGCAGCCCTTACAACTCTGGGGCCAACGTCCTGACTTTC,CASSPYNSGANVLTF
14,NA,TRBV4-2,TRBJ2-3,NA,TGTGCCAGCAGCCAAGTCGGGAGCACAGATACGCAGTATTTT,CASSQVGSTDTQYF
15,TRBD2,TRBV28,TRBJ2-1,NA,TGTGCCAGCAGCCGCACTAGCGGGGGCTACAATGAGCAGTTCTTC,CASSRTSGGYNEQFF
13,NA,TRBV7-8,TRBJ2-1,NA,TGTGCCAGCAGCCTCCAACCTAGCGCTATCACGTTCTTC,CASSLQPSAITFF
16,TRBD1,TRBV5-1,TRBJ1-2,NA,TGCGCCAGCAGCCCTGGGACAGGATGGTCTAACTATGGCTACACCTTC,CASSPGTGWSNYGYTF
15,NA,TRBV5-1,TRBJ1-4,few,TGCGCCAGCAGCCCTGGACAGCCAACTAATGAAAAACTGTTTTTT,CASSPGQPTNEKLFF
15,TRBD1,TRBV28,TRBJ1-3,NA,TGTGCCAGCAGTATCACAGGGGCCTCTGGAAACACCATATATTTT,CASSITGASGNTIYF
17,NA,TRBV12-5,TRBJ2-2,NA,TGTGCTAGTGGTTTGGTAGTCGAAGGGCTAGCGACCGGGGAGCTGTTTTTT,CASGLVVEGLATGELFF
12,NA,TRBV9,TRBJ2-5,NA,TGTGCCAGCAGCGTAGGCGAAGAGACCCAGTACTTC,CASSVGEETQYF
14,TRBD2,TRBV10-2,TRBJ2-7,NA,TGCGCCAGCAGTGAGAGAGGGAGGGCCTACGAGCAGTACTTC,CASSERGRAYEQYF
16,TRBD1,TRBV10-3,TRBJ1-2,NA,TGTGCCATCAGTGAGTCTGTGACAGGGAGAGGCGATGGCTACACCTTC,CAISESVTGRGDGYTF
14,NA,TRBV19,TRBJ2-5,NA,TGTGCCAGTAGCGGAGGGGGTATTGGGGAGACCCAGTACTTC,CASSGGGIGETQYF
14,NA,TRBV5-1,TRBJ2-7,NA,TGCGCCAGCAGCTTCGGGGGAACTCCGGGCGAGCAGTACTTC,CASSFGGTPGEQYF
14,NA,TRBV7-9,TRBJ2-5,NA,TGTGCCAGCAGCTTTGTCGGTTACTCAGAGACCCAGTACTTC,CASSFVGYSETQYF
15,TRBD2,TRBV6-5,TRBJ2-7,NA,TGTGCCAGCAGACAGGGACTAGCGGGCCTCTACGAGCAGTACTTC,CASRQGLAGLYEQYF
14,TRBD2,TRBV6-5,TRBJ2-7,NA,TGTGCCACCGCCGAGGGAGGGCCCTCCTACGAGCAGTACTTC,CATAEGGPSYEQYF
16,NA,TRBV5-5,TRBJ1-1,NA,TGTGCCAGCCTTCAAAAGGGGTTCCGGGCGGACACTGAAGCTTTCTTT,CASLQKGFRADTEAFF
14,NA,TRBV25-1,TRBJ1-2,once,TGCGCCAGCAGTGCCTCCGGCGGGGGCTATGGCTACACCTTC,CASSASGGGYGYTF
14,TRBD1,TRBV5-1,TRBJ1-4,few,TGCGCCAGCAGCTTTGGGACAGGGAATGAAAAACTGTTTTTT,CASSFGTGNEKLFF
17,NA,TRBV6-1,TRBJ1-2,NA,TGTGCCAGCAGTGAACCCGGCAGCCCATCAGCTAACTATGGCTACACCTTC,CASSEPGSPSANYGYTF
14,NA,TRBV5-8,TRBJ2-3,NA,TGTGCCAGCAGCGCGGCTCGGGGCACAGATACGCAGTATTTT,CASSAARGTDTQYF
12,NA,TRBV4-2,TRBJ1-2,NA,TGTGCCAGCAGCCTCCGGGGGGAAGGCTACACCTTC,CASSLRGEGYTF